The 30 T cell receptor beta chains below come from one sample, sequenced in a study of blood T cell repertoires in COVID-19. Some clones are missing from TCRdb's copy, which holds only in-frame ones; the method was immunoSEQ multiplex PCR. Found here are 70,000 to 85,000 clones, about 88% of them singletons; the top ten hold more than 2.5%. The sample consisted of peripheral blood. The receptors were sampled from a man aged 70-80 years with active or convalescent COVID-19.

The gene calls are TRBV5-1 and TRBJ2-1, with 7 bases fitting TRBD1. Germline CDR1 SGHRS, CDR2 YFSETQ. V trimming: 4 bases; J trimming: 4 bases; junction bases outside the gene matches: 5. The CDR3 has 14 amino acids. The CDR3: CASSPGQPYNEQFF. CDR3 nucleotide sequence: TGCGCCAGCAGCCCGGGACAGCCTTACAATGAGCAGTTCTTC.

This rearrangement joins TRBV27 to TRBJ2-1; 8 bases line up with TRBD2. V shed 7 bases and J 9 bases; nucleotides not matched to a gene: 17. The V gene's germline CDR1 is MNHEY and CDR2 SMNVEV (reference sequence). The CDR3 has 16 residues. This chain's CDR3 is CASTPHGRALKSEQFF. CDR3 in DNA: TGTGCCAGCACCCCTCACGGGAGGGCGTTAAAGAGTGAGCAGTTCTTC.

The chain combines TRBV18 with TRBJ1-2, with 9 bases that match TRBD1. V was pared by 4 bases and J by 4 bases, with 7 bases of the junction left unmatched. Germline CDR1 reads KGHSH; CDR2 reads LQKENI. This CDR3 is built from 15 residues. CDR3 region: CASSRGGQGSYGYTF. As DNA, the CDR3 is TGTGCCAGCTCACGAGGGGGACAGGGAAGCTATGGCTACACCTTC.

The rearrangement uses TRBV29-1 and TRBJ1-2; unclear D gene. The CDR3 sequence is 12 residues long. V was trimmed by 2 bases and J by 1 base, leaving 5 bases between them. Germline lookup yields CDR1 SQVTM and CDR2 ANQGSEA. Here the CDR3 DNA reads TGCAGCGTTGAATGGAGTAACTATGGCTACACCTTC. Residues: CSVEWSNYGYTF.

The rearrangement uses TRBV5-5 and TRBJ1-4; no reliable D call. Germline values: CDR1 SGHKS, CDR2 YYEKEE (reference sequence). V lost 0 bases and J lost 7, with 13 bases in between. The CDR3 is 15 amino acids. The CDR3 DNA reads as TGTGCCAGCAGCTTGGTCGGGCTAGCGACTGAAAAACTGTTTTTT. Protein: CASSLVGLATEKLFF.

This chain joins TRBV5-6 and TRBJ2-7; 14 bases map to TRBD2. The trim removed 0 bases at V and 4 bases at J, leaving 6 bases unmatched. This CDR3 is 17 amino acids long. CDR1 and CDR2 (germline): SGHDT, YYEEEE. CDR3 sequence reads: CASSLEGLAGVRYEQYF. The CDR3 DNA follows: TGTGCCAGCAGCTTGGAGGGACTAGCGGGAGTAAGATACGAGCAGTACTTC.

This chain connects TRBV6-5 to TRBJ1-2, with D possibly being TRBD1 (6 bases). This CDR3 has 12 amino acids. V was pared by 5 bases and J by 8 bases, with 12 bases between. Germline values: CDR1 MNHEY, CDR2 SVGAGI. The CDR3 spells CASSNRVQGYTF. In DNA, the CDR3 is TGTGCCAGCAGTAACAGGGTTCAAGGCTACACCTTC.

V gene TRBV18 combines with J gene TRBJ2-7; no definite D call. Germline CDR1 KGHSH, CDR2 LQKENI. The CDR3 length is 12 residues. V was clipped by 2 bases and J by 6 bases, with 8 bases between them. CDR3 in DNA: TGTGCCAGCTCACCAACGGTCTCCGAGCAGTACTTC. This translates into CASSPTVSEQYF.

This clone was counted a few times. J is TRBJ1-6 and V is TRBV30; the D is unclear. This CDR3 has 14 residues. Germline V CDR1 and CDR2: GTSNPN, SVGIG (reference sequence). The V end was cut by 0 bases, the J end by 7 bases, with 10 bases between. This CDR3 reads CAWSVEGYNSPLHF. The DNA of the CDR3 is TGTGCCTGGAGTGTTGAGGGATACAATTCACCCCTCCACTTT.

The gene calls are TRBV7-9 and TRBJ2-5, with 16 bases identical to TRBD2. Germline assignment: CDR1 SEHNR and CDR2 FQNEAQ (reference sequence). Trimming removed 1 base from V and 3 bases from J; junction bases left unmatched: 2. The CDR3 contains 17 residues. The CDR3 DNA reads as TGTGCCAGCAGCTTAGTGGGACTAGCGGGAGGGAAAGAGACCCAGTACTTC. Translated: CASSLVGLAGGKETQYF.

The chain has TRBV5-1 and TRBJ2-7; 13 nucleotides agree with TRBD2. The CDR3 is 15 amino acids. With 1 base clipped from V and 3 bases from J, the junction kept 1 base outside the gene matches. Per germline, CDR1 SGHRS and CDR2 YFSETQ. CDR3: CASSLTSGRVYEQYF. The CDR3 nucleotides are TGCGCCAGCAGCTTGACTAGCGGGAGGGTCTACGAGCAGTACTTC.

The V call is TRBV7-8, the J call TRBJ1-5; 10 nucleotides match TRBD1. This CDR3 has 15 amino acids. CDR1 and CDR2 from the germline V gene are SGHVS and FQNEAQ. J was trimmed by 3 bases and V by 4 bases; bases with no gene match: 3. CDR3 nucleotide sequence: TGTGCCAGCAGCTCCGGGACAGGGGCCAATCAGCCCCAGCATTTT. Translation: CASSSGTGANQPQHF.

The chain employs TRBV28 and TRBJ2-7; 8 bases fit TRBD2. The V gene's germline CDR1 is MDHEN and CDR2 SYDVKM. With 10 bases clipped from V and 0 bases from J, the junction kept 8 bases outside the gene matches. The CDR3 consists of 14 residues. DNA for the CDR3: TGTGCCACCAACCCGAGCGGGAGCTCCTACGAGCAGTACTTC. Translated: CATNPSGSSYEQYF.

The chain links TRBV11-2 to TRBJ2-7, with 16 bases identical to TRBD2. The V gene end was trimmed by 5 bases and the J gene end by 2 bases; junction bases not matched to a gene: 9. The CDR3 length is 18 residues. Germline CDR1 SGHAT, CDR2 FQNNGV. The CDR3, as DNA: TGTGCCAGCAGCCCCGGGACTAGCGGGAGGGCCCAAACCTACGAGCAGTACTTC. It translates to CASSPGTSGRAQTYEQYF.

The CDR3 region has the DNA TGTGCCAGCAATCAGGGTCGGGCAAATCAGCCCCAGCATTTT. This encodes CASNQGRANQPQHF. This chain links TRBV6-5 with TRBJ1-5, with D maybe TRBD1 (5 bases). CDR1 and CDR2 (germline): MNHEY, SVGAGI. Trimming shortened V by 7 bases and J by 4 bases, and 14 bases separated the two germline ends. The CDR3 has 14 amino acids.

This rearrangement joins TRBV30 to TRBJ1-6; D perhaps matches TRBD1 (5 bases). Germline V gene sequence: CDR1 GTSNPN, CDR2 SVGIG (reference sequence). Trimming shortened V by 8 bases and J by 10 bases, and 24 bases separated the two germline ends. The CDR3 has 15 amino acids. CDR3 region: CAVSSYSGGESPLHF. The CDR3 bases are TGTGCCGTAAGCTCATATTCGGGGGGAGAATCACCCCTCCACTTT. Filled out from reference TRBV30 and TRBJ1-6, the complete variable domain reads SQTIHQWPATLVQPVGSPLSLECTVEGTSNPNLYWYRQAAGRGLQLLFYSVGIGQISSEVPQNLSASRPQDRQFILSSKKLLLSDSGFYLCAVSSYSGGESPLHFGNGTRLTVT.

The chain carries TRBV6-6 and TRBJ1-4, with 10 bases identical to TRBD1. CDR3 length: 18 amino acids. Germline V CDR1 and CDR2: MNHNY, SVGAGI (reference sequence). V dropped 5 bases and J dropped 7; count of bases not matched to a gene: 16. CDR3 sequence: CASSPRQGAIRLGEKLFF. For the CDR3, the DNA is TGTGCCAGCAGTCCCCGACAGGGGGCGATAAGACTAGGTGAAAAACTGTTTTTT.

CDR3 sequence (DNA): TGTGCCAGCAGTTTATCGCTCAGGGGTTATGGCTACACCTTC. Protein sequence: CASSLSLRGYGYTF. The chain combines TRBV27 with TRBJ1-2; maybe TRBD1 (6 bases). CDR1 is MNHEY and CDR2 is SMNVEV in the germline V gene (reference sequence). This CDR3 is 14 amino acids long. The V end was cut by 0 bases, the J end by 5 bases, with 10 bases between.

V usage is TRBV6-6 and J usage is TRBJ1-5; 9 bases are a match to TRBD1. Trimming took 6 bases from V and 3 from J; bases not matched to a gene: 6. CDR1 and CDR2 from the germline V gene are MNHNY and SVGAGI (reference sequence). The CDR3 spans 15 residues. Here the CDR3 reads CASRYRDRDNQPQHF. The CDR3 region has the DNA TGTGCCAGCAGATACCGGGACAGGGACAATCAGCCCCAGCATTTT.

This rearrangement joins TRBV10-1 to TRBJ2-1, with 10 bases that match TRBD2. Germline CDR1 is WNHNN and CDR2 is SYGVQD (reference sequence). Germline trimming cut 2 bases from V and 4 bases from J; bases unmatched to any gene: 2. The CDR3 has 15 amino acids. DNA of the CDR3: TGCGCCAGCAGTGAGGGGGGACTAGCGTACAATGAGCAGTTCTTC. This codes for CASSEGGLAYNEQFF.

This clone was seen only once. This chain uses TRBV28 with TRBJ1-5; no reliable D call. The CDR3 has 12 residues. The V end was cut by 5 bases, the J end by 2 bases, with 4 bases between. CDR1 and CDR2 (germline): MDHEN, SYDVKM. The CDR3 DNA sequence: TGTGCCAGCAGTGTAGGCAATCAGCCCCAGCATTTT. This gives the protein CASSVGNQPQHF.

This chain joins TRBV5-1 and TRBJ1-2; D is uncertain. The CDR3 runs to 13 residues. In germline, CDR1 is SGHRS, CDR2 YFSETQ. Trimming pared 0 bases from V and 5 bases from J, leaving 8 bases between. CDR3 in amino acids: CASSLGQNYGYTF. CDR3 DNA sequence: TGCGCCAGCAGCTTGGGCCAGAATTATGGCTACACCTTC.

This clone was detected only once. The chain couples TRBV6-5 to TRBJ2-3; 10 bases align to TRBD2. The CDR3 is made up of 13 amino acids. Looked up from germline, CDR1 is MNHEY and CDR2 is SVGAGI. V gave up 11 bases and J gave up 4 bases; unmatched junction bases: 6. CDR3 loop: CAGAGGPPDTQYF. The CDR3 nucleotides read TGTGCCGGAGCGGGAGGGCCCCCAGATACGCAGTATTTT.

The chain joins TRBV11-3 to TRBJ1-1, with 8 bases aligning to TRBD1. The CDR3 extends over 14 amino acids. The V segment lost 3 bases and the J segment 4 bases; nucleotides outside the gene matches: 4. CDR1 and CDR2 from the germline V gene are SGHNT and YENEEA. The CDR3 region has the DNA TGTGCCAGCAGCTTCAGGGGGCTGGGCACTGAAGCTTTCTTT. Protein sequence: CASSFRGLGTEAFF.

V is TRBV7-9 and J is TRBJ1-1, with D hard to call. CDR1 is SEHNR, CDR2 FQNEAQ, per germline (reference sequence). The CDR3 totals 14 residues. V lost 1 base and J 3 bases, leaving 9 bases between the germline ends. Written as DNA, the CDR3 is TGTGCCAGCAGCTTAGGGAACAGTTACACTGAAGCTTTCTTT. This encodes CASSLGNSYTEAFF.

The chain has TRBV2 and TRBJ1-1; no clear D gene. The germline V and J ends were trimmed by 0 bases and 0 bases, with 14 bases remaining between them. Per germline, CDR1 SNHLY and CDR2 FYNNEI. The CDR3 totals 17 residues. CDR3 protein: CASSEATTAGVNTEAFF. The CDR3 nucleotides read TGTGCCAGCAGTGAAGCTACAACGGCCGGGGTGAACACTGAAGCTTTCTTT.

CDR3 amino acids: CASSQQGHTEAFF. The CDR3 bases are TGTGCCAGCTCACAACAGGGGCACACTGAAGCTTTCTTT. The gene calls are TRBV18 and TRBJ1-1, with 7 bases identical to TRBD1. The CDR3 contains 13 residues. Unmatched junction bases numbered 2, after V lost 4 bases and J lost 3 bases. Per the germline V gene, CDR1 is KGHSH and CDR2 is LQKENI. The whole variable domain, remainder taken from reference TRBV18 and TRBJ1-1, is NAGVMQNPRHLVRRRGQEARLRCSPMKGHSHVYWYRQLPEEGLKFMVYLQKENIIDESGMPKERFSAEFPKEGPSILRIQQVVRGDSAAYFCASSQQGHTEAFFGQGTRLTVV.

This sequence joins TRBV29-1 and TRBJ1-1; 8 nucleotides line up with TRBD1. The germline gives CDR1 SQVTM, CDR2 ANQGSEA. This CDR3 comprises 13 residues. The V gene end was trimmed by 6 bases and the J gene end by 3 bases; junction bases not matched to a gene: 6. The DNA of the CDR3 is TGCAGCGTCCGGACAGGGTTGGACACTGAAGCTTTCTTT. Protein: CSVRTGLDTEAFF.

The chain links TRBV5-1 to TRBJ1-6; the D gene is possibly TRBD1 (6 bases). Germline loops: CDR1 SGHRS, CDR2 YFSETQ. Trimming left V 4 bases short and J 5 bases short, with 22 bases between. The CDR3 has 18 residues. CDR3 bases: TGCGCCAGCAGCAACCCACAGGGCGGTATGGTGAATAATTCACCCCTCCACTTT. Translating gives CASSNPQGGMVNNSPLHF.

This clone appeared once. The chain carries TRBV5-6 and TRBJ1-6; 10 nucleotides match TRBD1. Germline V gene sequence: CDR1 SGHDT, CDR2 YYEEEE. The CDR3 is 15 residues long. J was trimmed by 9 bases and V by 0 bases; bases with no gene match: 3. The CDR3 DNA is TGTGCCAGCAGCTTGGGACAGGGGGCCAGTTCACCCCTCCACTTT. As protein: CASSLGQGASSPLHF.